Sequencing of this TCR beta chain was carried out in a study of blood T cell repertoires in COVID-19. Whole-study context: PBMCs, B-cell-depleted T cells, or T cells were the source of the cDNA or gDNA that made up the material.

Per the original data handling: Nucleated cell counts were estimated from reference gene primer amplification. Sequenced by immunoSEQ multiplex PCR; TCRdb stores in-frame clones only, minus some. V, J and clone size derive from that table, while D and trimming were established from the DNA sequence. The sample records under 300,000 clones, about 85% being singletons. The study assigned cohorts using participant-reported clinical history. Participants in the exposed group had met a COVID-19 case in the 2 weeks before joining the study. Germline CDR1 SGHTS, CDR2 YDEGEE. Trimming cost V 1 base and J 7 bases, with 6 bases left between them. The CDR3 length is 11 residues.

This clonotype originated in a woman aged 50 to 60 who had been exposed to COVID-19. The sample comprised PBMCs or T cells enriched from blood (not recorded which). The genes are TRBV5-8 and TRBJ2-7; D unclear. Written as DNA, the CDR3 is TGTGCCAGCAGCTTGCTATGGGAGCAGTACTTC. It encodes CASSLLWEQYF. Full variable domain (remainder filled in from reference TRBV5-8 and TRBJ2-7): EAGVTQSPTHLIKTRGQQATLRCSPISGHTSVYWYQQALGLGLQFLLWYDEGEERNRGNFPPRFSGRQFPNYSSELNVNALELEDSALYLCASSLLWEQYFGPGTRLTVT.